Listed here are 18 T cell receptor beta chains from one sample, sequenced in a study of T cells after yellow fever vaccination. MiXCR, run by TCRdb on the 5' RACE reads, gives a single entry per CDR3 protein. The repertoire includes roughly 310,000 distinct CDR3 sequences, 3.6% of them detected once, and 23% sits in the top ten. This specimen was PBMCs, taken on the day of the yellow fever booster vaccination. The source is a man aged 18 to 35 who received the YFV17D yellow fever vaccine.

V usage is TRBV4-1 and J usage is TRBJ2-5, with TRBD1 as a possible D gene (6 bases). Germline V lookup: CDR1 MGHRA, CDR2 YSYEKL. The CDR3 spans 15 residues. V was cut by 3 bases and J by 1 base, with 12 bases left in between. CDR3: CASSHKGDTQETQYF. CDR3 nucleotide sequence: TGCGCCAGCAGCCACAAGGGGGACACCCAAGAGACCCAGTACTTC.

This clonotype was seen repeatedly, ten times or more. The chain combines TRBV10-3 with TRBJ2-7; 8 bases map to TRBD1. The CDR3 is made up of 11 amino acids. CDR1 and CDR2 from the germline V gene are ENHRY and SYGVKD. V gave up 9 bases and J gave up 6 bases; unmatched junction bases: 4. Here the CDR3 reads CAIGQGLEQYV. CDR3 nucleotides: TGTGCCATAGGACAGGGCCTCGAGCAGTACGTC.

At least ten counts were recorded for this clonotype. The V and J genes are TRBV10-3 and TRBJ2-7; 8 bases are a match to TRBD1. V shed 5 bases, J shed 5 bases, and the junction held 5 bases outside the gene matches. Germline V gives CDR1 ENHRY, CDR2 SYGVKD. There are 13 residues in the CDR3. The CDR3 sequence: CAISMTGVDEQYV. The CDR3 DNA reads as TGTGCCATCAGTATGACAGGGGTTGACGAGCAGTACGTC.

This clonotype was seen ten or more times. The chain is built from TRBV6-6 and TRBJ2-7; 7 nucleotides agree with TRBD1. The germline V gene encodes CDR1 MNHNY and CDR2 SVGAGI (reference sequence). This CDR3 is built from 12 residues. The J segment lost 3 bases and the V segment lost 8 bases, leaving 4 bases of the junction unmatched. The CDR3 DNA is TGTGCCAGCCGGGACAGAGGCTACGAGCAGTACTTC. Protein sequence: CASRDRGYEQYF.

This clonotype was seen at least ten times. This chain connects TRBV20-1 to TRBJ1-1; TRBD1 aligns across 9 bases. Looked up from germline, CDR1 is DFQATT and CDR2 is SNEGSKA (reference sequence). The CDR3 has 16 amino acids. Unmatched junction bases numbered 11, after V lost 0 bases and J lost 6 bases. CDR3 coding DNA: TGCAGTGCTAGAGATGCAGGACAGGGGCACTATGCTGAAGCTTTCTTT. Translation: CSARDAGQGHYAEAFF.

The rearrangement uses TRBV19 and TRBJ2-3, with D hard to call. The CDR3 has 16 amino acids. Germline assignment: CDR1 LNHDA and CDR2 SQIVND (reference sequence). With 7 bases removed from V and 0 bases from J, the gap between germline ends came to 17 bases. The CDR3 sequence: CASTYGHSTSTDTQYF. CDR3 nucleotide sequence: TGTGCCAGTACCTATGGGCATTCGACTAGCACAGATACGCAGTATTTT.

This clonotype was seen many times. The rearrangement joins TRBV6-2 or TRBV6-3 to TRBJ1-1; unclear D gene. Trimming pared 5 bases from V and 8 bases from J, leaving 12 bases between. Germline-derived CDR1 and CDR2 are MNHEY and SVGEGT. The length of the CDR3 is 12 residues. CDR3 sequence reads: CASSPTRREAFF. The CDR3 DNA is TGTGCCAGCAGTCCGACCCGGCGGGAAGCTTTCTTT.

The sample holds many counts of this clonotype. CDR3 coding DNA: TGTGCCAGCAGCTTAACAGCCGGCGGTGAAAAACTGTTTTTT. Protein: CASSLTAGGEKLFF. This rearrangement joins TRBV5-5 to TRBJ1-4; unclear D gene. This CDR3 contains 14 residues. CDR1 and CDR2 from the germline V gene are SGHKS and YYEKEE (reference sequence). V was trimmed by 2 bases and J by 7 bases, leaving 12 bases between them.

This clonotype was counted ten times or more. For the CDR3, the DNA is TGTGCCAGCAGCCAGGTCCAGGATGAGCAGTTCTTC. Amino acid sequence: CASSQVQDEQFF. The chain joins TRBV4-2 to TRBJ2-1; no reliable D call. This CDR3 is 12 amino acids long. V dropped 3 bases and J dropped 8 bases, with 8 bases sitting between them. The germline V gene encodes CDR1 LGHNA and CDR2 YNFKEQ.

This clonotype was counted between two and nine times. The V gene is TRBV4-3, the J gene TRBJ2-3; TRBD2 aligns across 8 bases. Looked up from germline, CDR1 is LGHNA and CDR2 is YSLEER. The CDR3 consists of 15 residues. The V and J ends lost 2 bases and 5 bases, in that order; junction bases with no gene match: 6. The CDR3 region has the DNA TGCGCCAGCAGCCAAAGCGGGGGAGAAGAAGATACGCAGTATTTT. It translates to CASSQSGGEEDTQYF.

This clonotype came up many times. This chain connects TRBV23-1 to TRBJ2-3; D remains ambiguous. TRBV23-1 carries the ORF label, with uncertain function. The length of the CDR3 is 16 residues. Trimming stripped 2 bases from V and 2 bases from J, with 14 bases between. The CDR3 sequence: CASSQKTPVPTDTQYF. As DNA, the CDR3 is TGCGCCAGCAGTCAAAAAACCCCGGTCCCCACAGATACGCAGTATTTT.

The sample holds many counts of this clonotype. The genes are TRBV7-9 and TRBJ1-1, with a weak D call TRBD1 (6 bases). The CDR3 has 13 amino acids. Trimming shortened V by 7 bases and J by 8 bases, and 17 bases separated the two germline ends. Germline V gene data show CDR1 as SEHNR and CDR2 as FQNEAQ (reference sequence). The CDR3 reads CASNSPGAQEAFF. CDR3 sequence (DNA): TGTGCCAGCAACTCCCCGGGGGCGCAAGAAGCTTTCTTT.

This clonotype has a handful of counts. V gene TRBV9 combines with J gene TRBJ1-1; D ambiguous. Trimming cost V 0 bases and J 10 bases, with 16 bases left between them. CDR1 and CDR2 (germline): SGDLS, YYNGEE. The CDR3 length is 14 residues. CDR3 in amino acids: CASSVEHNSFLAFF. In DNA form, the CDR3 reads TGTGCCAGCAGCGTAGAGCATAACTCCTTCCTAGCTTTCTTT.

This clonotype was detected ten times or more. CDR3 protein: CASYGGVAENEQFF. Written as DNA, the CDR3 is TGCGCCAGCTATGGGGGGGTAGCGGAAAATGAGCAGTTCTTC. The chain employs TRBV5-1 and TRBJ2-1; TRBD2 matches 7 bases. V was clipped by 7 bases and J by 7 bases; unmatched bases: 11. The CDR3 is made up of 14 amino acids. The germline gives CDR1 SGHRS, CDR2 YFSETQ.

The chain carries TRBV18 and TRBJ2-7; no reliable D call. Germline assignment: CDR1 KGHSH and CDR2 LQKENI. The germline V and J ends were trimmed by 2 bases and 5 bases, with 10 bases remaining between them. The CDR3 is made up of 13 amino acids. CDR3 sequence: CASSPTHFHEQYV. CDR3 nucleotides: TGTGCCAGCTCACCAACTCACTTCCACGAGCAGTACGTC.

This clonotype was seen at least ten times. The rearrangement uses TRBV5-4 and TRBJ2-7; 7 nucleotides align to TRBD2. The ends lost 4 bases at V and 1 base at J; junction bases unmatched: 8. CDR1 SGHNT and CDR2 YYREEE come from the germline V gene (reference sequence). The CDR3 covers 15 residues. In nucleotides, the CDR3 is TGTGCCAGCAGCCCTAGCGGTTCCCTTTCCTACGAGCAGTACTTC. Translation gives CASSPSGSLSYEQYF. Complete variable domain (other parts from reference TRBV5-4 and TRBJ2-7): ETGVTQSPTHLIKTRGQQVTLRCSSQSGHNTVSWYQQALGQGPQFIFQYYREEENGRGNFPPRFSGLQFPNYSSELNVNALELDDSALYLCASSPSGSLSYEQYFGPGTRLTVT.

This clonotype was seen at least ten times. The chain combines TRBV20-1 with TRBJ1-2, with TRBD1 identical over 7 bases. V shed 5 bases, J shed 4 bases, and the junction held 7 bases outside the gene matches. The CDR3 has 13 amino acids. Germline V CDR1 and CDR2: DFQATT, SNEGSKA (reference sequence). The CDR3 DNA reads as TGCAGTGCTTGGACAGGAGGATCCTATGGCTACACCTTC. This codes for CSAWTGGSYGYTF.

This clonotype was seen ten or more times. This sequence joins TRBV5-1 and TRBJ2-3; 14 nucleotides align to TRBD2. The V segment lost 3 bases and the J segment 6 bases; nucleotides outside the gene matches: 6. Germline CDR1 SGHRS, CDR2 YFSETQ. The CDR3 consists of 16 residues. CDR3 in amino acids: CASSSGTSGGGDTQYF. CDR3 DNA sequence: TGCGCCAGCAGCTCCGGGACTAGCGGGGGCGGTGATACGCAGTATTTT.